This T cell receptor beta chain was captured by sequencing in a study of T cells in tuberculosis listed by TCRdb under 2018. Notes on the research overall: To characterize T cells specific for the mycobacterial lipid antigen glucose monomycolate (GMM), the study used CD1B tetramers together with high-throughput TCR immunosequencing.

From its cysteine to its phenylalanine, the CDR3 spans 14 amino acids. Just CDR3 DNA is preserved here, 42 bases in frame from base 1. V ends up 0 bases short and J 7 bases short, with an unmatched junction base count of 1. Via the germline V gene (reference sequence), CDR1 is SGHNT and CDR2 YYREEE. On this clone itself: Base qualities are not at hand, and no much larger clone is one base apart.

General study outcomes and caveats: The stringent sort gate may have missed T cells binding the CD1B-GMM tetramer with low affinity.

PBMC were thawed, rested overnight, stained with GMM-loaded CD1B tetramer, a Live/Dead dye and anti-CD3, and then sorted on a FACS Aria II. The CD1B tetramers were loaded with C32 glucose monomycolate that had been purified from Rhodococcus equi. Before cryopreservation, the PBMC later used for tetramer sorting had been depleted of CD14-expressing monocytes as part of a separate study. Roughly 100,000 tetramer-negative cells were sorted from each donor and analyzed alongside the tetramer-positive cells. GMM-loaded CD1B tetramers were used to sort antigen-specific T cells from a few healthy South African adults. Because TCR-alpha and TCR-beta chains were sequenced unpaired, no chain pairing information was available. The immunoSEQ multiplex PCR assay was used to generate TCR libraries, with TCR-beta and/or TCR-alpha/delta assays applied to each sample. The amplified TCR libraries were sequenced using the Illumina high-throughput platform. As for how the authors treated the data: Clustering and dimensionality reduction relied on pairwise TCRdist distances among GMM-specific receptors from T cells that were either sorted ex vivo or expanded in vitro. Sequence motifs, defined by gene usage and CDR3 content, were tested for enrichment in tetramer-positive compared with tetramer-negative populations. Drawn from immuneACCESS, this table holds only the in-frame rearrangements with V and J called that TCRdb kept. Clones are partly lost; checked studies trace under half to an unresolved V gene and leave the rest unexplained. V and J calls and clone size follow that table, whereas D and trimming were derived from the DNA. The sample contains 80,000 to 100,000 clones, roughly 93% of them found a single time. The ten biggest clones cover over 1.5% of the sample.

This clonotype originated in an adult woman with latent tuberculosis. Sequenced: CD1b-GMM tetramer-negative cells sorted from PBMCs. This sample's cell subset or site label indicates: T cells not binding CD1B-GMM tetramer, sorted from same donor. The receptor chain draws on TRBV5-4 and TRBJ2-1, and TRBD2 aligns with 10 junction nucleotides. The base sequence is TGTGCCAGCAGCTTGGGGGGACTAGCGAATGAGCAGTTCTTC. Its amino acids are CASSLGGLANEQFF.